These 31 T cell receptor beta chains were all obtained from the same sample, sequenced in a study of beta chain features in type 1 diabetes. Isolated RNA was reverse transcribed in full, so expressed TCRB transcripts were sequenced. Sequencing was performed with immunoSEQ multiplex PCR; in TCRdb, only in-frame clones are kept and a portion is missing. This sample has 900,000 or so clones, with roughly 17% found just once. The sample was naive CD4+ T cells from blood. The source is a woman in her late teens or twenties in good health.

This clone was seen a few times. The chain uses TRBV19 and TRBJ2-1; no reliable D call. V was clipped by 3 bases and J by 7 bases, with 7 bases between them. This CDR3 is built from 12 residues. Germline V gene data show CDR1 as LNHDA and CDR2 as SQIVND (reference sequence). Here the CDR3 DNA reads TGTGCCAGTAGTATTACAGCTAATGAGCAGTTCTTC. It codes for CASSITANEQFF.

The chain combines TRBV27 with TRBJ2-1; TRBD2 agrees at 11 bases. Germline CDR1 MNHEY, CDR2 SMNVEV (reference sequence). V lost 2 bases to trimming and J lost 5 bases; unmatched junction nucleotides: 11. CDR3 length equals 18 residues. CDR3 protein: CASSLRSLAGVLNNEQFF. The CDR3 coding sequence is TGTGCCAGCAGTTTACGATCACTAGCGGGAGTACTTAACAATGAGCAGTTCTTC.

The chain employs TRBV15 and TRBJ2-7, with D possibly being TRBD1 (6 bases). The V and J ends lost 0 bases and 1 base respectively, with 16 bases between them. Germline V lookup: CDR1 LNHNV, CDR2 YYDKDF (reference sequence). The length of the CDR3 is 17 residues. CDR3 DNA: TGTGCCACCAGCAGAGATCTCAGTCAGGGGAGTTCCTACGAGCAGTACTTC. This translates into CATSRDLSQGSSYEQYF.

The rearrangement joins TRBV6-5 to TRBJ1-2; D unresolved. The ends were cut back, 5 bases at V and 11 bases at J, with 18 bases in the middle. The CDR3 loop spans 13 amino acids. Germline CDR1 reads MNHEY; CDR2 reads SVGAGI. CDR3 in DNA: TGTGCCAGCAGTGAAGGCCTAGGAACGATATACACCTTC. Its translation is CASSEGLGTIYTF.

A few counts support this clone. The chain is built from TRBV9 and TRBJ2-1; TRBD2 matches at 10 bases. The CDR3 is made up of 18 amino acids. Germline loops: CDR1 SGDLS, CDR2 YYNGEE. V lost 0 bases and J lost 6; bases outside the gene matches: 12. As DNA, the CDR3 is TGTGCCAGCAGCGTAGTTTCTAGCGGGAGTAGCGGGGGCAATGAGCAGTTCTTC. Residues: CASSVVSSGSSGGNEQFF.

The chain couples TRBV15 to TRBJ2-7, with TRBD2 matching over 7 bases. Germline V gene lookup returns CDR1 LNHNV and CDR2 YYDKDF (reference sequence). The CDR3 is 13 amino acids. With 0 bases clipped from V and 7 bases from J, the junction kept 3 bases outside the gene matches. This CDR3 reads CATSRDGGGEQYF. Here the CDR3 DNA reads TGTGCCACCAGCAGAGATGGGGGAGGGGAGCAGTACTTC.

This clone occurred a few times. V and J are TRBV7-9 and TRBJ1-1; weak D call: TRBD1 (6 bases). The germline gives CDR1 SEHNR, CDR2 FQNEAQ (reference sequence). The CDR3 covers 16 residues. V lost 7 bases to trimming and J lost 1 base, with 19 bases between them. CDR3 residues: CASIPGEGSPNTEAFF. DNA for the CDR3: TGTGCCAGCATCCCAGGGGAGGGGTCCCCGAACACTGAAGCTTTCTTT.

CDR3 in DNA: TGTGCCAGCAGCCCTGGGACTAGCAGAACCTACGAGCAGTACTTC. This sequence encodes CASSPGTSRTYEQYF. This chain connects TRBV7-9 to TRBJ2-7; TRBD2 matches at 9 bases. Germline trimming cut 5 bases from V and 2 bases from J; bases unmatched to any gene: 7. This CDR3 has 15 residues. The germline CDR1 and CDR2 sequences are SEHNR and FQNEAQ (reference sequence).

This clone was seen a few times. This sequence joins TRBV18 and TRBJ2-3; D is perhaps TRBD1 (6 bases). Looked up from germline, CDR1 is KGHSH and CDR2 is LQKENI. V dropped 3 bases and J dropped 7 bases, with 11 bases sitting between them. The CDR3 totals 13 residues. The CDR3 nucleotides read TGTGCCAGCTCACCTGGGGACACCTATACGCAGTATTTT. Translated, it gives CASSPGDTYTQYF.

The chain recombines TRBV7-2 with TRBJ2-3; D could derive from TRBD1 or TRBD2 (5 bases each). The ends were cut back, 2 bases at V and 9 bases at J, with 15 bases in the middle. Germline assignment: CDR1 SGHTA and CDR2 FQGNSA. There are 14 residues in the CDR3. CDR3 sequence: CASSLRDGKGTQYF. The CDR3 DNA follows: TGTGCCAGCAGCTTACGGGACGGGAAAGGAACGCAGTATTTT.

The chain recombines TRBV10-1 with TRBJ2-3, with D perhaps matching TRBD2 (6 bases). This CDR3 is built from 13 residues. Trimming shortened V by 5 bases and J by 5 bases, and 11 bases separated the two germline ends. The germline V gene encodes CDR1 WNHNN and CDR2 SYGVQD (reference sequence). Here the CDR3 reads CASSRRALDTQYF. The DNA of the CDR3 is TGCGCCAGCAGTAGGAGGGCTTTAGATACGCAGTATTTT.

This clone was seen a few times. The DNA is left out, because the CDR3 cannot be placed on it with certainty; the CDR3 is given as TCRdb lists it. V is TRBV28 and J is TRBJ2-7; the D call TRBD2 from the table was never checked on the DNA. Looked up from germline, CDR1 is MDHEN and CDR2 is SYDVKM. The CDR3 region is 15 residues in length, termini included. CDR3 protein: CASSSSGGPMFEQYF.

CDR3 region: CASRDRPFTDTQYF. CDR3 sequence (DNA): TGTGCCAGTAGAGACAGGCCTTTCACAGATACGCAGTATTTT. The J gene is TRBJ2-3, the V gene TRBV19, with D tentatively TRBD1 (6 bases). Germline V lookup: CDR1 LNHDA, CDR2 SQIVND (reference sequence). The CDR3 sequence is 14 residues long. The V and J ends lost 6 bases and 2 bases respectively, with 12 bases between them.

This clone occurred a few times. V and J are TRBV6-6 and TRBJ2-7; 10 bases match TRBD1. The CDR3 has 14 residues. J lost 2 bases, V lost 2 bases, and 0 bases had no gene match. CDR1 is MNHNY and CDR2 is SVGAGI in the germline V gene (reference sequence). The CDR3 nucleotides are TGTGCCAGCAGTTACGGACAGGGGGCCTACGAGCAGTACTTC. Translated: CASSYGQGAYEQYF.

Only a few counts were recorded for this clone. The CDR3 reads CASSLGTSFYNEQFF. In DNA, the CDR3 is TGTGCCAGCAGCTTAGGGACTAGCTTTTACAATGAGCAGTTCTTC. This rearrangement joins TRBV7-9 to TRBJ2-1; 8 bases agree with TRBD2. The CDR3 is 15 residues long. CDR1 and CDR2 from the germline V gene are SEHNR and FQNEAQ (reference sequence). V lost 1 base and J lost 4; bases outside the gene matches: 3.

The rearrangement links TRBV28 to TRBJ2-5; 13 nucleotides line up with TRBD2. V lost 5 bases and J lost 4; bases outside the gene matches: 1. Germline V lookup: CDR1 MDHEN, CDR2 SYDVKM. The CDR3 is 14 residues long. The CDR3 DNA reads as TGTGCCAGCAGTAGGACTAGCGGGAGAGAGACCCAGTACTTC. It specifies CASSRTSGRETQYF.

This clone was recorded a few times. V is TRBV28 and J is TRBJ2-1, with TRBD1 matching over 9 bases. The V and J ends lost 4 bases and 5 bases, in that order; junction bases with no gene match: 9. The CDR3 has 16 residues. Germline V lookup: CDR1 MDHEN, CDR2 SYDVKM. CDR3 sequence (DNA): TGTGCCAGCAGTTCCCTCCGGGACAGGGTGGACAATGAGCAGTTCTTC. Its translation: CASSSLRDRVDNEQFF.

The chain uses TRBV10-3 and TRBJ1-2, with D perhaps TRBD1 (5 bases). This CDR3 has 12 residues. Germline V gene lookup returns CDR1 ENHRY and CDR2 SYGVKD. Trimming pared 3 bases from V and 5 bases from J, leaving 7 bases between. The CDR3 DNA follows: TGTGCCATCAGTGACCGACAGTATGGCTACACCTTC. This sequence encodes CAISDRQYGYTF.

This clone was counted only a few times. The genes are TRBV6-1 and TRBJ2-1; D may be TRBD2 (6 bases). Looked up from germline, CDR1 is MNHNS and CDR2 is SASEGT. V gave up 2 bases and J gave up 7 bases, with 12 bases separating them. There are 14 residues in the CDR3. CDR3 sequence reads: CASSERAGTNEQFF. CDR3 nucleotide sequence: TGTGCCAGCAGTGAACGGGCGGGAACGAATGAGCAGTTCTTC.

The chain is built from TRBV18 and TRBJ1-1; TRBD1 is a possible D gene (5 bases). This CDR3 contains 14 residues. From germline, CDR1 is KGHSH and CDR2 LQKENI. V was pared by 2 bases and J by 4 bases, with 11 bases between. The CDR3 DNA reads TGTGCCAGCTCACCATCTCCGGGGACCACTGAAGCTTTCTTT. This codes for CASSPSPGTTEAFF.

The genes are TRBV7-9 and TRBJ1-6, with a weak D call TRBD1 (5 bases). The V gene lost 5 bases and the J gene lost 8 bases, with 10 bases spanning the gap. Germline loops: CDR1 SEHNR, CDR2 FQNEAQ (reference sequence). The CDR3 is made up of 13 amino acids. CDR3 amino acids: CASSLTQDSPLHF. The CDR3 nucleotides read TGTGCCAGCAGCCTCACACAGGATTCACCCCTCCACTTT.

V is TRBV5-1 and J is TRBJ2-5, with D perhaps TRBD1 (5 bases). CDR3 length equals 14 residues. The germline V gene encodes CDR1 SGHRS and CDR2 YFSETQ. V lost 4 bases and J lost 4, with 14 bases in between. CDR3 sequence (DNA): TGCGCCAGCAGCAGTCAGGGCGCGTCAGAGACCCAGTACTTC. Translated, it gives CASSSQGASETQYF.

This chain links TRBV29-1 with TRBJ2-7; 10 nucleotides agree with TRBD1. J gave up 2 bases and V 5 bases, and 6 bases lay outside the gene matches. Germline V gene lookup returns CDR1 SQVTM and CDR2 ANQGSEA. This CDR3 has 14 amino acids. The CDR3 nucleotides are TGCAGCGTTAGTAGACAGGGGGCCCCCTACGAGCAGTACTTC. It translates to CSVSRQGAPYEQYF.

This clone has only one observation. The chain is built from TRBV6-5 and TRBJ2-2; TRBD2 agrees at 11 bases. Germline V gives CDR1 MNHEY, CDR2 SVGAGI. There are 15 residues in the CDR3. The V segment lost 5 bases and the J segment 2 bases; nucleotides outside the gene matches: 1. CDR3 coding DNA: TGTGCCAGCAGTCTAGCGGGAGGTAACACCGGGGAGCTGTTTTTT. Protein sequence: CASSLAGGNTGELFF.

The V and J genes are TRBV10-2 and TRBJ1-5; 8 bases map to TRBD1. CDR3 length: 13 residues. Germline V lookup: CDR1 WSHSY, CDR2 SAAADI. With 4 bases clipped from V and 5 bases from J, the junction kept 1 base outside the gene matches. CDR3 coding DNA: TGCGCCAGCAGTGTGACAGGGGATCAGCCCCAGCATTTT. Amino acids: CASSVTGDQPQHF.

This clone has more than one count but fewer than ten. The chain carries TRBV29-1 and TRBJ1-2; D unresolved. This CDR3 contains 12 residues. Germline-derived CDR1 and CDR2 are SQVTM and ANQGSEA. Deletions cut 3 bases from V and 6 bases from J, with 11 bases between. The CDR3 loop reads CSVDRPYDGYTF. The CDR3 region has the DNA TGCAGCGTTGACAGACCATATGATGGCTACACCTTC.

This clone was picked up a small number of times. The chain links TRBV2 to TRBJ2-1; D uncertain. The CDR3 is made up of 11 amino acids. Deletions cut 3 bases from V and 7 bases from J, with 4 bases between. Germline values: CDR1 SNHLY, CDR2 FYNNEI. The CDR3 DNA reads as TGTGCCAGCAGTGAGATGAATGAGCAGTTCTTC. Its translation: CASSEMNEQFF.

This chain links TRBV29-1 with TRBJ1-4; D might be TRBD1 (5 bases). Germline CDR1 and CDR2: SQVTM and ANQGSEA. CDR3 length: 13 residues. V was clipped by 6 bases and J by 7 bases, with 15 bases between them. The DNA for the CDR3 is TGCAGCGTCGAGGGTAGGGGAGCTGAAAAACTGTTTTTT. Translated, it gives CSVEGRGAEKLFF.

V is TRBV7-2 and J is TRBJ2-3; a weak D match, TRBD2 (5 bases). The CDR3 loop spans 15 amino acids. V lost 2 bases, J lost 0 bases, and 9 bases lay in between. Germline loops: CDR1 SGHTA, CDR2 FQGNSA. The CDR3 bases are TGTGCCAGCAGCTTACGCGGGCCTAGCACAGATACGCAGTATTTT. Its translation is CASSLRGPSTDTQYF.

This clone was seen a handful of times. The rearrangement links TRBV5-1 to TRBJ2-7; TRBD2 agrees at 12 bases. Germline assignment: CDR1 SGHRS and CDR2 YFSETQ. The CDR3 runs to 15 residues. V was clipped by 4 bases and J by 3 bases; unmatched bases: 5. The CDR3, as DNA: TGCGCCAGCAGCATCAGACTAGCGGGAGACTACGAGCAGTACTTC. Translating gives CASSIRLAGDYEQYF.

This clone was found a few times. This chain connects TRBV5-1 to TRBJ2-7; TRBD2 matches at 14 bases. Germline assignment: CDR1 SGHRS and CDR2 YFSETQ. Germline trimming cut 2 bases from V and 3 bases from J; bases unmatched to any gene: 7. This CDR3 comprises 17 residues. The DNA for the CDR3 is TGCGCCAGCAGCTTCGGACTAGCGGGAGGACTAAACTACGAGCAGTACTTC. Protein sequence: CASSFGLAGGLNYEQYF.